This T cell receptor (beta chain) originates from a study of T cells after yellow fever vaccination. Whole-study context: In the case of low-cell-number fractions, SMART-Seq v4 Ultra Low Input was used for preparation.

TCRdb reprocessed the 5' RACE reads via MiXCR and lists one record per CDR3 protein. The sample has tens of thousands of distinct CDR3 sequences; around 5.5% are singletons. V was trimmed by 5 bases and J by 2 bases, leaving 10 bases between them. The CDR3 extends over 15 amino acids. Germline lookup yields CDR1 LGHDT and CDR2 YNNKEL (reference sequence). Only a few counts were recorded for this clonotype. This chain links TRBV3-1 with TRBJ1-6; no firm D call. Sequenced material: PBMCs, either bulk or a sorted T-cell subset (CD4+, CD8+, memory, or dextramer-sorted; not recorded which), taken 45 days after the first yellow fever vaccination. This sequence originates from a man between 18 and 35 years old who received the YFV17D yellow fever vaccine. The CDR3 region has the DNA TGTGCCAGCAGCTCGGCGGCTACCTATAATTCACCCCTCCACTTT. This sequence encodes CASSSAATYNSPLHF.